This T cell receptor (beta chain) was found in a study of cytomegalovirus exposure and HLA in healthy donors. Across the study: An early release of data contained approximately 80 million unique TCRs, which came from HLA-typed donors.

The CDR3 has 14 residues. Germline loops: CDR1 PRHDT, CDR2 FYEKMQ (reference sequence). V lost 2 bases and J 4 bases, leaving 9 bases between the germline ends. PCR employed 60 Vbeta and 13 Jbeta primers. Only in-frame clones appear in the TCRdb table, and some are missing; sequencing was by immunoSEQ multiplex PCR. The data contain more than 150,000 clones, roughly 78% of them seen just once; the ten biggest clones take up 0.6% to 0.7%. The chain links TRBV13 to TRBJ1-3; tentatively, D is TRBD1 (6 bases). Sequenced input: PBMCs. The TCR was taken from a boy aged 10-17 years in good health and CMV-seronegative. This CDR3 is CASSLTRGGNTIYF. CDR3 DNA: TGTGCCAGCAGCTTAACCAGGGGAGGAAACACCATATATTTT.